The present entry profiles one T cell receptor beta chain with its context. This sample stems from a study of neoadjuvant nivolumab and ipilimumab in lung cancer. Germline lookup yields CDR1 SGHRS and CDR2 YFSETQ. The ends were cut back, 1 base at V and 2 bases at J, with 13 bases in the middle. This CDR3 has 15 amino acids. Some clones are missing from TCRdb's copy, which holds only in-frame ones; the method was immunoSEQ multiplex PCR. The data contain about 4,000 clones, around 80% of them singletons. This TCR derives from an adult with non-small cell lung cancer. The V and J genes are TRBV5-1 and TRBJ2-7; D might be TRBD2 (5 bases). This sample comprised peripheral blood, obtained after neoadjuvant nivolumab, alone or with ipilimumab, at or shortly before surgery. CDR3 bases: TGCGCCAGCAGCTTGTCTCTGGACTCAACCTACGAGCAGTACTTC. Amino acids: CASSLSLDSTYEQYF.